The source of this T cell receptor beta chain is a study of T cells after yellow fever vaccination (dated by TCRdb to between 2018 and 2021). Notes on the research overall: The SMART-Seq v4 Ultra Low Input RNA kit was used to prepare libraries from fractions with low cell numbers. Blood was drawn at multiple timepoints before and after primary and secondary immunization, with bulk PBMC replicates and cell subsets isolated. The cohort comprised two healthy male donors, one aged 18 to 29 and one aged 30 to 40 years. To track T-cell clones before and after primary and booster YFV17D yellow fever vaccination, bulk TCR alpha and beta repertoires were sequenced longitudinally. The full study reports these points: FACS-sorted repertoires could contain abundant contaminating clonotypes from the bulk population, so computational filtering was required. The secondary T-cell response was weaker than the primary response but faster, peaking on day 5 instead of day 15. Because the study included only a couple of donors, the extent to which the findings can be generalized is limited. Most clones expanded after primary vaccination (almost 97% of CD4 and 80% to 90% of CD8) were re-detected after the booster, suggesting that broad memory maintenance occurred. A small fraction of clonotypes appeared in both the CD4 and CD8 compartments, likely as a result of convergent recombination.

Sequencing took place on an Illumina NovaSeq 6000. TCR cDNA was made using 5'RACE template switching, a step that added a universal primer site and unique molecular identifiers. cDNA synthesis was primed from both the TCR alpha and TCR beta constant segments. Two PCR steps were used to amplify libraries, with sample barcodes and sequencing adapters being added in the second step. Sequencing of the libraries was done on either Illumina HiSeq 2500 (2x100 bp) or NovaSeq (2x150 bp). As for how the authors treated the data: Demultiplexing of reads and collapsing into UMI consensus sequences were performed with MIGEC, and V(D)J alignment was carried out with MiXCR. Vaccine-responding clonotypes were identified with edgeR using replicate PBMC samples, with FDR below 0.01 and a log2 fold change above 5 up to day 15 being required. CD4 or CD8 identity was assigned to each bulk clonotype according to whether the clonotype was present at higher abundance in the sequenced CD4 repertoire or the sequenced CD8 repertoire. TCRdb handled the public reads itself, with Q25 trimming in fastp and clone calling in MiXCR, and kept productive beta chains. Merged by CDR3 protein, the rows form single entries marked with the most common genes and DNA. V and J calls and clone size were set by TCRdb, not the authors. The sample contains hundreds of thousands of distinct CDR3 sequences, around 13% of them found a single time. The ten largest clones represent roughly 3.1% of the sample.

Relative to germline, V is missing 5 bases and J is missing 3 bases, with 5 bases of the junction outside any gene match. The cysteine opens and the phenylalanine closes a CDR3 of 15 amino acids. Of all the DNA, just the CDR3 is kept, 45 bases in frame from base 1. The treatment or condition tag for this specimen amounts to: live attenuated yellow fever vaccine strain. A standard Ficoll-Paque protocol was used to isolate PBMCs from peripheral blood. Dynabeads CD4 and CD8 positive selection kits were used to isolate CD4 and CD8 T-cell fractions. RNA was extracted with TriZol from bulk PBMCs, CD4 and CD8 fractions, and dextramer-positive and dextramer-negative fractions. Turning to this clonotype: Its target antigen remains unknown. No qualities accompany the bases; no much larger clone lies one base away.

The material sequenced was CD4+ T cells sorted from PBMCs, taken 15 days after the yellow fever booster vaccination. The receptor was derived from a man between 18 and 35 years old who received the YFV17D yellow fever vaccine. The chain employs TRBV12-3 or TRBV12-4 and TRBJ2-3, with 10 bases matching TRBD2. The DNA sequence is given as TGTGCCAGCAGTCATCCTAGCGGGGGTACAGATACGCAGTATTTT. This gives the protein CASSHPSGGTDTQYF.